These T cell receptor beta chains were read from a single sample in a study of cytomegalovirus exposure and HLA in healthy donors. Here immunoSEQ multiplex PCR was the method, and the copy in TCRdb shows in-frame clones only, minus some. Seen here are under 200,000 clones, about 80% observed once, and the top ten hold approximately 4.5%. Source material: PBMCs. Source of these receptors: a young man in good health and CMV-seronegative. Each CDR3 is given with its conserved first and last residue. The D gene is left open where the match is weak. Some rows mark clone size as missing; the rest say once, few, many or name a class of expanded clone.

V gene	clone size	J gene	D gene	CDR3 protein	CDR3 DNA
TRBV19	few	TRBJ1-5	.	CASSTPGGGGNQPQHF	TGTGCCAGTAGTACCCCGGGAGGTGGCGGCAATCAGCCCCAGCATTTT
TRBV19	few	TRBJ2-7	.	CASSIRSRADEQYF	TGTGCCAGTAGTATAAGGTCCAGGGCCGACGAGCAGTACTTC
TRBV28	.	TRBJ1-3	.	CASSRGQGNTIYF	TGTGCCAGCAGTCGCGGACAGGGAAACACCATATATTTT
TRBV10-3	.	TRBJ1-1	.	CATSAGGVNTEAFF	TGTGCCACCTCGGCGGGCGGGGTGAACACTGAAGCTTTCTTT
TRBV6-1	few	TRBJ1-1	.	CASRPVQGNTEAFF	TGTGCCAGCAGACCGGTTCAGGGGAACACTGAAGCTTTCTTT
TRBV19	few	TRBJ2-5	.	CASSQQQGETQYF	TGTGCCAGTAGTCAACAACAGGGAGAGACCCAGTACTTC
TRBV15	.	TRBJ2-7	TRBD2	CATSRDREGGYEQYF	TGTGCCACCAGCAGAGATCGGGAGGGGGGCTACGAGCAGTACTTC
TRBV5-1	once	TRBJ2-5	TRBD2	CASSLGLARETQYF	TGCGCCAGCAGCTTGGGACTAGCGCGGGAGACCCAGTACTTC
TRBV27	.	TRBJ2-7	.	CASSTGTYEQYF	TGTGCCAGCAGTACCGGGACCTACGAGCAGTACTTC
TRBV11-2	.	TRBJ2-1	.	CASSLSGFYNEQFF	TGTGCCAGCAGCTTATCAGGGTTCTACAATGAGCAGTTCTTC
TRBV5-1	.	TRBJ2-5	.	CASSLAQAAAGTQYF	TGCGCCAGCAGCTTGGCCCAAGCGGCAGCTGGGACCCAGTACTTC
TRBV4-1	.	TRBJ2-7	.	CASSQDWTVQGEQYF	TGCGCCAGCAGCCAAGATTGGACAGTTCAAGGTGAGCAGTACTTC
TRBV28	few	TRBJ2-7	TRBD2	CASTLAGRREQYF	TGTGCCAGCACGCTAGCGGGAAGGCGGGAGCAGTACTTC
TRBV27	once	TRBJ2-7	TRBD2	CASSPPGGVGFYEQYF	TGTGCCAGCAGTCCCCCGGGGGGGGTAGGTTTCTACGAGCAGTACTTC
TRBV19	.	TRBJ1-1	TRBD1	CASSRGQGGLTTEAFF	TGTGCCAGTAGTCGCGGACAGGGCGGTCTGACGACTGAAGCTTTCTTT
TRBV27	.	TRBJ1-1	.	CAILPGQLNTEAFF	TGTGCCATACTGCCGGGACAACTGAACACTGAAGCTTTCTTT
TRBV7-9	.	TRBJ2-1	TRBD2	CASSPGGGYNEQFF	TGTGCCAGCAGCCCGGGGGGGGGCTACAATGAGCAGTTCTTC
TRBV28	few	TRBJ2-3	.	CASRALLSRGTDTQYF	TGTGCCAGCAGAGCTCTCCTAAGTCGGGGCACAGATACGCAGTATTTT
TRBV7-3	few	TRBJ1-2	.	CASSLTVGDRTNGYTF	TGTGCCAGCAGCTTAACGGTTGGCGACAGGACGAATGGCTACACCTTC